A single sample is the source of the 6 T cell receptor beta chains below, sequenced in a study of blood T cell repertoires in COVID-19. The assay was immunoSEQ multiplex PCR, and TCRdb's table has in-frame clones only and misses some. The data contain about 410,000 clones, more than 80% of them singletons. Sequencing was performed on peripheral blood. These receptors were obtained from a woman in her thirties with active or convalescent COVID-19.

The chain couples TRBV18 to TRBJ2-3; D might be TRBD1 (6 bases). Trimming pared 3 bases from V and 11 bases from J, leaving 18 bases between. The CDR3 contains 14 residues. Germline assignment: CDR1 KGHSH and CDR2 LQKENI. As DNA, the CDR3 is TGTGCCAGCTCACCTGGACAGAACATACTTGAGCAGTATTTT. Translating it yields CASSPGQNILEQYF.

The rearrangement uses TRBV29-1 and TRBJ2-5; 10 bases align to TRBD2. The length of the CDR3 is 12 residues. The J segment lost 5 bases and the V segment lost 7 bases, leaving 4 bases of the junction unmatched. Looked up from germline, CDR1 is SQVTM and CDR2 is ANQGSEA. CDR3 sequence (DNA): TGCAGCGCATTAGCGGGGGGTGAGACCCAGTACTTC. Translation: CSALAGGETQYF.

The CDR3 sequence is CASSLDPGDRGGVGEKLFF. The CDR3 nucleotides are TGTGCCAGCAGCTTGGACCCCGGGGACAGGGGGGGAGTTGGGGAAAAACTGTTTTTT. This chain joins TRBV5-4 and TRBJ1-4; 11 nucleotides align to TRBD1. This CDR3 spans 19 amino acids. Trimming cost V 0 bases and J 8 bases; bases outside gene matches: 15. Germline CDR1 reads SGHNT; CDR2 reads YYREEE (reference sequence).

The chain is built from TRBV9 and TRBJ2-1; a weak D match, TRBD2 (5 bases). The length of the CDR3 is 15 residues. The V end was cut by 0 bases, the J end by 4 bases, with 11 bases between. Germline loops: CDR1 SGDLS, CDR2 YYNGEE. CDR3 amino acids: CASSVVSGTYNEQFF. The DNA of the CDR3 is TGTGCCAGCAGCGTAGTAAGCGGTACTTACAATGAGCAGTTCTTC.

The table lists this clone with a few counts. The J gene is TRBJ1-6, the V gene TRBV13; D might be TRBD1 (6 bases). Germline CDR1 and CDR2: PRHDT and FYEKMQ (reference sequence). CDR3 size: 16 residues. V was shortened by 2 bases and J by 9 bases, with 17 bases between the two germline ends. The CDR3 protein is CASSLSGRQGSSPLHF. The CDR3, as DNA: TGTGCCAGCAGCTTATCTGGTCGGCAGGGGAGTTCACCCCTCCACTTT.

This clone was detected only once. This chain uses TRBV5-6 with TRBJ1-2; the D is unclear. This CDR3 spans 12 amino acids. Trimming cost V 4 bases and J 3 bases, with 7 bases left between them. Germline values: CDR1 SGHDT, CDR2 YYEEEE. CDR3 amino acids: CASSPQDYGYTF. For the CDR3, the DNA is TGTGCCAGCAGCCCACAAGACTATGGCTACACCTTC.